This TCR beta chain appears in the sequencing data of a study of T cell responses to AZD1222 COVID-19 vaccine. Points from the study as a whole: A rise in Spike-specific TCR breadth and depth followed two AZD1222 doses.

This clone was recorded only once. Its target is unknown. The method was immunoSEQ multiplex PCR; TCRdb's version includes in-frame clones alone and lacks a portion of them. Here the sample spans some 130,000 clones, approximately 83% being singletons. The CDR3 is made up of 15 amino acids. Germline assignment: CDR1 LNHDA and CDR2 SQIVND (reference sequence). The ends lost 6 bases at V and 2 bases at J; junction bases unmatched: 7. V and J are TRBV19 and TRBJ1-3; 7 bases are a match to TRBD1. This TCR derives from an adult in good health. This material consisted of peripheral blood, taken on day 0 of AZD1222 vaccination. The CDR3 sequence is CASSPQGRAGNTIYF. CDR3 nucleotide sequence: TGTGCCAGTAGCCCACAGGGGCGGGCTGGAAACACCATATATTTT. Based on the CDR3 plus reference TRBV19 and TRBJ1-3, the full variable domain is DGGITQSPKYLFRKEGQNVTLSCEQNLNHDAMYWYRQDPGQGLRLIYYSQIVNDFQKGDIAEGYSVSREKKESFPLTVTSAQKNPTAFYLCASSPQGRAGNTIYFGEGSWLTVV.